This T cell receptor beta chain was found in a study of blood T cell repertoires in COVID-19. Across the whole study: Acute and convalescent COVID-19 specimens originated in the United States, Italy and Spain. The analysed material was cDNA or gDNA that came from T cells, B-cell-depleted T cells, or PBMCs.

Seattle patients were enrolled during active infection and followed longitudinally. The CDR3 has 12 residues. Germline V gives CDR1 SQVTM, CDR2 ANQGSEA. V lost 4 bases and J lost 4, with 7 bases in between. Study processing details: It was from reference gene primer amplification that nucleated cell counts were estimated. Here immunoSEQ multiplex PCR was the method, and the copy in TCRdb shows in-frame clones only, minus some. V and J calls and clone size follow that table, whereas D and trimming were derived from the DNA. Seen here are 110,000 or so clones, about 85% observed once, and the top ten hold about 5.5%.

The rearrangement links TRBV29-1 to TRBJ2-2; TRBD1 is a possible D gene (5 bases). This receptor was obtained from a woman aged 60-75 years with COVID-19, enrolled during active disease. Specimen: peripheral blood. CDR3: CSVGQITGELFF. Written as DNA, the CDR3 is TGCAGCGTTGGACAGATCACCGGGGAGCTGTTTTTT.